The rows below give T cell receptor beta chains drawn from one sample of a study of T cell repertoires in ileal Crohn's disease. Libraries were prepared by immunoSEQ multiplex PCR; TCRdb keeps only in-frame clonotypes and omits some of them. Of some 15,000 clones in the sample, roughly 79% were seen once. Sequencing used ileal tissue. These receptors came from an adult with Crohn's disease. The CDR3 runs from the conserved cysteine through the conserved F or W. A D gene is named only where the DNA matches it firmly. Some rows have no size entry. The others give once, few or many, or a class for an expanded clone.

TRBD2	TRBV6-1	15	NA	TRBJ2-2	TGTGCCAGCGCCCCTGGACTAGCGAACACCGGGGAGCTGTTTTTT	CASAPGLANTGELFF
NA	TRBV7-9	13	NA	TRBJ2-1	TGTGCCAGCAGCTTGGGCCCATACAATGAGCAGTTCTTC	CASSLGPYNEQFF
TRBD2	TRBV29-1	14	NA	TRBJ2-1	TGCAGCGTGAGCGCCGGGACTAGTGGAAATGAGCAGTTCTTC	CSVSAGTSGNEQFF
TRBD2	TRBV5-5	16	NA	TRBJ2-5	TGTGCCAGCAGCACAACTCGACTAGCGGGTCAAGAGACCCAGTACTTC	CASSTTRLAGQETQYF
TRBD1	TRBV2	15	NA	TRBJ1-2	TGTGCCAGCACCCTAAGGACAGGGTTGGACTATGGCTACACCTTC	CASTLRTGLDYGYTF
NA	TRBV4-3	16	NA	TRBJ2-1	TGCGCCAGCAGCCAAGGTACGGGATTTGGCTACAATGAGCAGTTCTTC	CASSQGTGFGYNEQFF
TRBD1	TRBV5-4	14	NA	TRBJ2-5	TGTGCCAGCAGCTTGGGACAGGGAAAGGAGACCCAGTACTTC	CASSLGQGKETQYF
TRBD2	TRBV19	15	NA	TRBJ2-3	TGTGCCAGTAGTATAAAAGCGGGACCGAGAGATACGCAGTATTTT	CASSIKAGPRDTQYF
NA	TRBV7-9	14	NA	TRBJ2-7	TGTGCCAGCGGCCCACAGGGGAGGGTCAACGAGCAGTACTTC	CASGPQGRVNEQYF
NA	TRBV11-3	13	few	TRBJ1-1	TGTGCCAGCAGCATGCAGGGCCACACTGAAGCTTTCTTT	CASSMQGHTEAFF
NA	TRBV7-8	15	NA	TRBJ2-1	TGTGCCAGCAGCTTAGGGCAGGGGAGCTACAATGAGCAGTTCTTC	CASSLGQGSYNEQFF
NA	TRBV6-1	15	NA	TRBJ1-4	TGTGCCAGCAGTGTTGGACCCTCGTCCGGTGAAAAACTGTTTTTT	CASSVGPSSGEKLFF
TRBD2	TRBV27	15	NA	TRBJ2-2	TGTGCCAGCACACTAGCGGGGGCGAACACCGGGGAGCTGTTTTTT	CASTLAGANTGELFF
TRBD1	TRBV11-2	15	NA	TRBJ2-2	TGTGCCAGCCGCCGGGACAGCCTGAACACCGGGGAGCTGTTTTTT	CASRRDSLNTGELFF
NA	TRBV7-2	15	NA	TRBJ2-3	TGTGCCAGCAGCTTGGATCCCTTTGGTGCAGATACGCAGTATTTT	CASSLDPFGADTQYF
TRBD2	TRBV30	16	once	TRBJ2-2	TGTGCCTGTAAGGGACTAGCGGGAGTGGTAACCGGGGAGCTGTTTTTT	CACKGLAGVVTGELFF
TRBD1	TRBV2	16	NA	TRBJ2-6	TGTGCCAGCGGAGAAACCAGGGGGCCCGGGGCCAACGTCCTGACTTTC	CASGETRGPGANVLTF
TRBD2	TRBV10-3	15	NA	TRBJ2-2	TGTGCCATCAGTATGACTAGCGGGACAGGCGGGGAGCTGTTTTTT	CAISMTSGTGGELFF
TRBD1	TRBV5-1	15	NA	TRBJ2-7	TGCGCCAGCACCGACAGGGGCATGGCATCCTACGAGCAGTACTTC	CASTDRGMASYEQYF
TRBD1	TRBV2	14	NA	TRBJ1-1	TGTGCCAGCATCCCAGACAGGGGTAACACTGAAGCTTTCTTT	CASIPDRGNTEAFF
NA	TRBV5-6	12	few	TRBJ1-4	TGTGCCAGCAGCTTAGAAGGGGGAAAACTGTTTTTT	CASSLEGGKLFF
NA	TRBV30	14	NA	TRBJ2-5	TGTACCTGGAGTTTCGGCCTAGGGGGAGAGACCCAGTACTTC	CTWSFGLGGETQYF
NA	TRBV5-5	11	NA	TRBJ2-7	TGTGCCAGCAGCTGGATCAGGGAGCAGTACTTC	CASSWIREQYF
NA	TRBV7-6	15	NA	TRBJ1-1	TGTGCCAGCAGCTTCCTCCCGGGAGGGAACACTGAAGCTTTCTTT	CASSFLPGGNTEAFF
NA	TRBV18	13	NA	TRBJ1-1	TGTGCCAGCTCACAACAGGCGAACACTGAAGCTTTCTTT	CASSQQANTEAFF
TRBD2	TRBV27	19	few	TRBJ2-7	TGTGCCAGCAGTTTATCAGGACTAGCGGTCCCCGTGCCGGGGTACGAGCAGTACTTC	CASSLSGLAVPVPGYEQYF
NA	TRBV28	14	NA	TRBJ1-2	TGTGCCAGCATTACTCAGGGAATCACCTATGGCTACACCTTC	CASITQGITYGYTF
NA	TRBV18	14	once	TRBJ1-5	TGTGCCAGCTCATCCCTGGTCGTCGATCAGCCCCAGCATTTT	CASSSLVVDQPQHF
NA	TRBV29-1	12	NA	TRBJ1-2	TGCAGCGTTGAGGACAGCTCCTATGGCTACACCTTC	CSVEDSSYGYTF
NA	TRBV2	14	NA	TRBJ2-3	TGTGCCAGCCAACGACAGTCGGGCACAGATACGCAGTATTTT	CASQRQSGTDTQYF
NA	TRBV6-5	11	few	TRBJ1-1	TGTGCCAGCAAAAAAGGCACTGAAGCTTTCTTT	CASKKGTEAFF
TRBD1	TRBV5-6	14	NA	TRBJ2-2	TGTGCCAGCAGCTTTACAGGGGGAAGCGGGGAGCTGTTTTTT	CASSFTGGSGELFF
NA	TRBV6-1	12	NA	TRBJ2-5	TGTGCCAGCAGTGAAGAGGGTTTTACCCAGTACTTC	CASSEEGFTQYF
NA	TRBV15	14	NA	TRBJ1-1	TGTGCCACCAGCAGAGATCCCAGGTCCACTGAAGCTTTCTTT	CATSRDPRSTEAFF
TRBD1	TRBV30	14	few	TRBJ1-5	TGTGCCTGGAGCGTGGACAGGGGGCACCAGCCCCAGCATTTT	CAWSVDRGHQPQHF
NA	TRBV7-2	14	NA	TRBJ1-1	TGTGCCAGCAGCTTAGGTCAGGTGAACACTGAAGCTTTCTTT	CASSLGQVNTEAFF
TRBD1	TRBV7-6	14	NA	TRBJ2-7	TGTGCCAGCAGCTTAAGGACAGGGGGCTACGAGCAGTACTTC	CASSLRTGGYEQYF
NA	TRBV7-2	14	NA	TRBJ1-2	TGTGCCAGCAGCCCACAGACAGGAACTTATGGCTACACCTTC	CASSPQTGTYGYTF
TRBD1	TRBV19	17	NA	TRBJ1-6	TGTGCCAGTAGTATTCTACAGGGGCCTACTGTCAATTCACCCCTCCACTTT	CASSILQGPTVNSPLHF
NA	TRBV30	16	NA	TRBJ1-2	TGTGCCTGGAGCGAACTCTACAGAACAGCTAACTATGGCTACACCTTC	CAWSELYRTANYGYTF
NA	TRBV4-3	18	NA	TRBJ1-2	TGCGCCAGCAGCCAAGATCTGGGGCCGCCCGGGGAAGTCTATGGCTACACCTTC	CASSQDLGPPGEVYGYTF
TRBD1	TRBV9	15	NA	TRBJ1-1	TGTGCCAGCAGCGTAGGTGGAGGGGGCGTCGCTGAAGCTTTCTTT	CASSVGGGGVAEAFF
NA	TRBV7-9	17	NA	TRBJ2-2	TGTGCCAGCAGCTCCCGTACAGGGGCTACTAGCGCCGGGGAGCTGTTTTTT	CASSSRTGATSAGELFF
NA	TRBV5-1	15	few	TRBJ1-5	TGCGCCAGCAGCTTGGAGGGAGGGGGGGATCAGCCCCAGCATTTT	CASSLEGGGDQPQHF